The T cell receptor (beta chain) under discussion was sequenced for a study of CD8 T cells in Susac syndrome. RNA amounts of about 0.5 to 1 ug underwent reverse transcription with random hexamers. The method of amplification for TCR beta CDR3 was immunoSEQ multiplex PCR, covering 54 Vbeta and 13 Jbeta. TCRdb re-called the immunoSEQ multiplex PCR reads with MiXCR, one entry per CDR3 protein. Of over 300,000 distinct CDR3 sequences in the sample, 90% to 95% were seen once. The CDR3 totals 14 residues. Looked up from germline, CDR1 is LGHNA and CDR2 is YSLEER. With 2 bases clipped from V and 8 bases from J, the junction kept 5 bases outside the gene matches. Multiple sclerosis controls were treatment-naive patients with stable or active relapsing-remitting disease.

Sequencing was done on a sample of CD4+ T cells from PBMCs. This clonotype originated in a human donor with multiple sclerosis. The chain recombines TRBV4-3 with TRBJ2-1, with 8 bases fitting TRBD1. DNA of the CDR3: TGCGCCAGCAGCCAATGGACAGGGTCCGATGAGCAGTTCTTC. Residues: CASSQWTGSDEQFF.